The 24 T cell receptor beta chains listed next were all sequenced from one sample in a study of cytomegalovirus exposure and HLA in healthy donors. Researchers ran the PCR with 60 Vbeta and 13 Jbeta primers. The assay was immunoSEQ multiplex PCR, and TCRdb's table has in-frame clones only and misses some. The top ten clones hold roughly 2.5% of a sample with approximately 100,000 clones, 74% of them seen once. The sequencing input was PBMCs. The source is a man in his forties or fifties in good health and CMV-seropositive.

The V call is TRBV5-6, the J call TRBJ1-4; 7 bases are a match to TRBD1. Trimming removed 4 bases from V and 6 bases from J; junction bases left unmatched: 9. The CDR3 is 15 residues long. CDR1 SGHDT and CDR2 YYEEEE come from the germline V gene. This CDR3 reads CASSDLTGSDEKLFF. The CDR3 coding sequence is TGTGCCAGCAGCGACTTGACAGGGAGCGATGAAAAACTGTTTTTT.

This clone was counted a few times. DNA of the CDR3: TGCGCCAGCAGCTTGAGGGACAGAACCTACGAGCAGTACTTC. Amino acid sequence: CASSLRDRTYEQYF. V usage is TRBV5-1 and J usage is TRBJ2-7, with TRBD1 identical over 7 bases. CDR1 SGHRS and CDR2 YFSETQ come from the germline V gene. With 1 base clipped from V and 2 bases from J, the junction kept 3 bases outside the gene matches. This CDR3 comprises 14 residues. Complete variable domain (other parts from reference TRBV5-1 and TRBJ2-7): KAGVTQTPRYLIKTRGQQVTLSCSPISGHRSVSWYQQTPGQGLQFLFEYFSETQRNKGNFPGRFSGRQFSNSRSEMNVSTLELGDSALYLCASSLRDRTYEQYFGPGTRLTVT.

The chain links TRBV6-6 to TRBJ2-7; TRBD1 matches at 9 bases. The ends lost 5 bases at V and 7 bases at J; junction bases unmatched: 6. Germline CDR1 MNHNY, CDR2 SVGAGI (reference sequence). The CDR3 runs 13 residues. The CDR3 spells CASSVQGAQEQYF. The CDR3 DNA follows: TGTGCCAGCAGTGTACAGGGGGCGCAGGAGCAGTACTTC.

The V call is TRBV28, the J call TRBJ2-5; TRBD1 agrees at 10 bases. CDR1 and CDR2 from the germline V gene are MDHEN and SYDVKM. The CDR3 extends over 16 amino acids. Unmatched junction bases numbered 10, after V lost 5 bases and J lost 4 bases. DNA for the CDR3: TGTGCCAGCAGTACCCGGGGGACAGGGGAAGCAGAGACCCAGTACTTC. Translated, it gives CASSTRGTGEAETQYF.

Remarks on this clone: The germline gene is not matched at one end of the junction; a read error may be the cause. V and J are TRBV6-1 and TRBJ2-3; 8 bases are shared with TRBD1. CDR3 length: 14 residues. CDR1 and CDR2 (germline): MNHNS, SASEGT. For the CDR3, the DNA is TGTGCCAGCAGTCCCGGACAGGGCACAGGTACGCAGTATTTT. This gives the protein CASSPGQGTGTQYF.

The chain uses TRBV5-1 and TRBJ2-1; TRBD2 might be the D (5 bases). Germline CDR1 reads SGHRS; CDR2 reads YFSETQ. Trimming pared 0 bases from V and 2 bases from J, leaving 12 bases between. CDR3 length: 16 residues. The CDR3: CASSLAISATYNEQFF. CDR3 sequence (DNA): TGCGCCAGCAGCTTGGCGATTAGCGCGACCTACAATGAGCAGTTCTTC.

V usage is TRBV7-7 and J usage is TRBJ2-1, with 7 bases fitting TRBD1. Germline V gene lookup returns CDR1 SSHAT and CDR2 FNYEAQ (reference sequence). Trimming removed 5 bases from V and 8 bases from J; junction bases left unmatched: 9. The CDR3 extends over 14 amino acids. The CDR3 coding sequence is TGTGCCAGCAGCCTAGACAGGGTGGGGTATGAGCAGTTCTTC. The encoded protein is CASSLDRVGYEQFF.

This chain links TRBV27 with TRBJ1-4; D is unresolved. The CDR3 is made up of 14 amino acids. Germline assignment: CDR1 MNHEY and CDR2 SMNVEV (reference sequence). V lost 4 bases, J lost 3 bases, and 9 bases lay in between. The CDR3 loop reads CASSSAQPNEKLFF. The CDR3 region has the DNA TGTGCCAGCAGTTCCGCACAGCCTAATGAAAAACTGTTTTTT.

This sequence joins TRBV2 and TRBJ2-5, with 8 bases fitting TRBD2. Germline values: CDR1 SNHLY, CDR2 FYNNEI. The V segment lost 2 bases and the J segment 4 bases; nucleotides outside the gene matches: 6. This CDR3 is 15 amino acids long. CDR3 residues: CASSESGRGAETQYF. CDR3 coding DNA: TGTGCCAGCAGTGAAAGCGGGAGAGGGGCAGAGACCCAGTACTTC.

This chain joins TRBV6-1 and TRBJ1-2; 9 bases line up with TRBD1. Germline V lookup: CDR1 MNHNS, CDR2 SASEGT. Losses at the gene ends were 4 bases for V and 12 bases for J; bases not matched to a gene: 9. The CDR3 contains 13 residues. The chain's CDR3 is CASSGALQGAHTF. CDR3 in DNA: TGTGCCAGCAGTGGGGCTTTACAGGGGGCCCACACCTTC.

The V and J genes are TRBV5-1 and TRBJ1-1; D unresolved. The CDR3 covers 15 residues. Looked up from germline, CDR1 is SGHRS and CDR2 is YFSETQ. V lost 0 bases and J lost 2, with 11 bases in between. The CDR3 coding sequence is TGCGCCAGCAGCTTGGAGGCAGGCGCCAACACTGAAGCTTTCTTT. Protein product: CASSLEAGANTEAFF.

Worth noting for this clone: The junction differs from germline at one of its ends, possibly a read error. The V and J genes are TRBV7-9 and TRBJ1-2; weak D call: TRBD1 (5 bases). Germline loops: CDR1 SEHNR, CDR2 FQNEAQ (reference sequence). The CDR3 length is 14 residues. CDR3 sequence: CSSSPRGGDYGYTF. The CDR3 DNA is TGTTCCAGCAGCCCGAGGGGCGGGGACTATGGCTACACCTTC.

The rearrangement joins TRBV5-4 to TRBJ2-3; TRBD2 might be the D (6 bases). Germline lookup yields CDR1 SGHNT and CDR2 YYREEE (reference sequence). The CDR3 runs 15 residues. Trimming left V 3 bases short and J 0 bases short, with 11 bases between. The CDR3 sequence: CASSSGGPSTDTQYF. DNA of the CDR3: TGTGCCAGCAGCTCCGGGGGACCTAGCACAGATACGCAGTATTTT.

The table lists this clone with a few counts. This rearrangement joins TRBV7-6 to TRBJ1-1; D not resolved. CDR1 and CDR2 from the germline V gene are SGHVS and FNYEAQ. The ends were cut back, 4 bases at V and 4 bases at J, with 10 bases in the middle. CDR3 size: 13 residues. The CDR3 loop reads CASSSSEGTEAFF. CDR3 sequence (DNA): TGTGCCAGCAGCTCCTCGGAGGGCACTGAAGCTTTCTTT. Full variable domain (remainder filled in from reference TRBV7-6 and TRBJ1-1): GAGVSQSPRYKVTKRGQDVALRCDPISGHVSLYWYRQALGQGPEFLTYFNYEAQQDKSGLPNDRFSAERPEGSISTLTIQRTEQRDSAMYRCASSSSEGTEAFFGQGTRLTVV.

J is TRBJ2-2 and V is TRBV11-3; maybe TRBD1 (6 bases). The CDR3 totals 16 residues. Deletions cut 2 bases from V and 0 bases from J, with 10 bases between. Germline V lookup: CDR1 SGHNT, CDR2 YENEEA. This chain's CDR3 is CASSLSGTSNTGELFF. As DNA, the CDR3 is TGTGCCAGCAGCTTATCCGGGACATCGAACACCGGGGAGCTGTTTTTT.

CDR3 amino acids: CASSLVRGPGETQYF. The DNA for the CDR3 is TGTGCCAGCAGCTTAGTAAGGGGGCCCGGAGAGACCCAGTACTTC. J is TRBJ2-5 and V is TRBV7-2; 7 bases fit TRBD1. This CDR3 region has 15 residues. Germline V gene lookup returns CDR1 SGHTA and CDR2 FQGNSA. Trimming at V came to 1 base and at J to 4 bases, leaving 6 bases not matched to a gene.

The J gene is TRBJ2-3, the V gene TRBV18; the match to TRBD1 covers 8 bases. The CDR3 runs to 15 residues. Germline assignment: CDR1 KGHSH and CDR2 LQKENI. Trimming took 3 bases from V and 0 from J; bases not matched to a gene: 2. CDR3 bases: TGTGCCAGCTCACCGACAGGGGTTAGCACAGATACGCAGTATTTT. It specifies CASSPTGVSTDTQYF. Looking up the rest from reference TRBV18 and TRBJ2-3 gives the full variable domain: NAGVMQNPRHLVRRRGQEARLRCSPMKGHSHVYWYRQLPEEGLKFMVYLQKENIIDESGMPKERFSAEFPKEGPSILRIQQVVRGDSAAYFCASSPTGVSTDTQYFGPGTRLTVL.

The chain uses TRBV2 and TRBJ2-7, with a possible D match to TRBD2 (6 bases). Germline-derived CDR1 and CDR2 are SNHLY and FYNNEI. V gave up 1 base and J gave up 6 bases, with 16 bases separating them. The CDR3 extends over 15 amino acids. The CDR3 loop reads CASSEESGDWGEQYF. DNA of the CDR3: TGTGCCAGCAGTGAAGAATCGGGAGATTGGGGCGAGCAGTACTTC.

The chain is built from TRBV5-1 and TRBJ1-1; a possible D gene is TRBD1 (6 bases). The CDR3 runs to 18 residues. V lost 0 bases to trimming and J lost 6 bases, with 24 bases between them. Germline V gives CDR1 SGHRS, CDR2 YFSETQ. The CDR3 nucleotides read TGCGCCAGCAGCTTGGGGGTCCGGGTCCAGGGGTCGAAGGCTGAAGCTTTCTTT. Protein product: CASSLGVRVQGSKAEAFF.

The chain joins TRBV9 to TRBJ2-1; 7 bases fit TRBD2. This CDR3 contains 14 residues. Per the germline V gene, CDR1 is SGDLS and CDR2 is YYNGEE. V lost 0 bases to trimming and J lost 8 bases; unmatched junction nucleotides: 5. CDR3 coding DNA: TGTGCCAGCAGCGTAGGGGGGGGGAGGGATGAGCAGTTCTTC. Translating it yields CASSVGGGRDEQFF.

The genes are TRBV5-4 and TRBJ2-7; 9 bases are shared with TRBD1. Germline V gives CDR1 SGHNT, CDR2 YYREEE (reference sequence). The V gene end was trimmed by 2 bases and the J gene end by 2 bases; junction bases not matched to a gene: 11. There are 17 residues in the CDR3. The CDR3 protein is CASSFGTGSALTYEQYF. The CDR3 DNA reads TGTGCCAGCAGCTTTGGGACAGGGTCCGCCTTAACCTACGAGCAGTACTTC.

The chain joins TRBV18 to TRBJ1-3; weak D call: TRBD1 (5 bases). The CDR3 runs 18 residues. Trimming took off 3 bases at V and 0 bases at J, with 18 bases between the two ends. Germline CDR1 KGHSH, CDR2 LQKENI. In nucleotides, the CDR3 is TGTGCCAGCTCACCGACGGCTCCAGACAGAGTCTCTGGAAACACCATATATTTT. Translation: CASSPTAPDRVSGNTIYF.

This chain links TRBV29-1 with TRBJ1-1; the D is unclear. Germline assignment: CDR1 SQVTM and CDR2 ANQGSEA. CDR3 size: 14 residues. V was pared by 5 bases and J by 4 bases, with 17 bases between. CDR3: CSVLDVARGTEAFF. In nucleotides, the CDR3 is TGCAGCGTTCTAGACGTCGCGCGGGGCACTGAAGCTTTCTTT.

J is TRBJ2-3 and V is TRBV30; D gene ambiguous. Germline values: CDR1 GTSNPN, CDR2 SVGIG (reference sequence). This CDR3 is 13 amino acids long. Trimming took off 4 bases at V and 1 base at J, with 9 bases between the two ends. For the CDR3, the DNA is TGTGCCTGGACCCTCCAGGGCACAGATACGCAGTATTTT. Translation gives CAWTLQGTDTQYF.